The clone carrying this TCR beta chain was found a few times. What it binds is unknown. The data were taken from a study of cytotoxic CD8 clonotypes in ibrutinib-treated CLL. Study as a whole: By median roughly 5.5 years, roughly twelve had progressed and about 15 stayed remitted; responses had been 2 complete and some 25 partial. General study points: At the start, clonality exceeded age-matched healthy donors and followed circulating CD8+ T-cell counts.

V lost 6 bases and J lost 3, with 9 bases in between. Germline CDR1 reads MDHEN; CDR2 reads SYDVKM. The CDR3 extends over 13 amino acids. Sequenced by immunoSEQ multiplex PCR; TCRdb stores in-frame clones only, minus some. The sample lists 110,000 to 150,000 clones, about 75% occurring once. This receptor was obtained from a human donor with chronic lymphocytic leukemia. Source: PBMCs, taken after 24 months of ibrutinib treatment. This rearrangement joins TRBV28 to TRBJ1-5; a weak D match, TRBD1 (5 bases). CDR3 nucleotides: TGTGCCAGCAGGGGGGGTTACAATCAGCCCCAGCATTTT. Translating it yields CASRGGYNQPQHF.